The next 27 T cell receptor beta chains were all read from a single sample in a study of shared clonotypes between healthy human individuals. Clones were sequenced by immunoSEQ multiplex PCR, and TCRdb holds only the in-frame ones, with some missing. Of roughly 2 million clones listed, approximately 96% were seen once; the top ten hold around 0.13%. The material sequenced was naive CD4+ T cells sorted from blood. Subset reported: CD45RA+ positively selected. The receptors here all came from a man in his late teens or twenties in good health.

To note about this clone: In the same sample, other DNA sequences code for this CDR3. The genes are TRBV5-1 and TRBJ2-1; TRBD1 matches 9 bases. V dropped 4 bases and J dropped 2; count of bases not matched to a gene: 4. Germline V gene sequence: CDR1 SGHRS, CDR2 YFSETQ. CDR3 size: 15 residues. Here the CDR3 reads CASSLGQGTYNEQFF. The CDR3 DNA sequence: TGCGCCAGCAGCCTGGGACAGGGTACCTACAATGAGCAGTTCTTC.

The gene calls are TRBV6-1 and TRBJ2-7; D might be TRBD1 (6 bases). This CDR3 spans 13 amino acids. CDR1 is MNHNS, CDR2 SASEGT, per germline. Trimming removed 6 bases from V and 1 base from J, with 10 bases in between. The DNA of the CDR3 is TGTGCCAGCAGGGCCACAGGGTCCTACGAGCAGTACTTC. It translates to CASRATGSYEQYF.

CDR3 in amino acids: CASSPQGLTGELFF. DNA of the CDR3: TGTGCCAGCTCACCACAGGGACTCACCGGGGAGCTGTTTTTT. The rearrangement joins TRBV18 to TRBJ2-2; D perhaps matches TRBD2 (6 bases). This CDR3 comprises 14 residues. Trimming removed 1 base from V and 4 bases from J, with 7 bases in between. Germline V gene lookup returns CDR1 KGHSH and CDR2 LQKENI.

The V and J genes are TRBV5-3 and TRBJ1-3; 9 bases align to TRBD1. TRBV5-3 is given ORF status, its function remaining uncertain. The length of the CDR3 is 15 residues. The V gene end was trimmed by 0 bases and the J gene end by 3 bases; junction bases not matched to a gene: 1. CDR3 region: CARSLDRGLGNTIYF. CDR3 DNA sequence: TGTGCCAGAAGCTTGGACAGGGGGCTTGGAAACACCATATATTTT.

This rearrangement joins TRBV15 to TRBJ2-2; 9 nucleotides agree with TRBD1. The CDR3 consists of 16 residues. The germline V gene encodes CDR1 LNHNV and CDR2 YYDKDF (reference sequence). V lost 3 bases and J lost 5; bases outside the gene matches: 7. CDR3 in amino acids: CATSSAGTGMTGELFF. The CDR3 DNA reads TGTGCCACCAGCAGCGCCGGGACAGGGATGACCGGGGAGCTGTTTTTT. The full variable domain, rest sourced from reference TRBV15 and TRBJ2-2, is DAMVIQNPRYQVTQFGKPVTLSCSQTLNHNVMYWYQQKSSQAPKLLFHYYDKDFNNEADTPDNFQSRRPNTSFCFLDIRSPGLGDTAMYLCATSSAGTGMTGELFFGEGSRLTVL.

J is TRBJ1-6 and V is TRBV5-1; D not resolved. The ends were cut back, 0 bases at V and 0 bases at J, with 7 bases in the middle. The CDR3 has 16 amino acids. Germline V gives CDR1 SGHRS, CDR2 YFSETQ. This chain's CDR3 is CASSLGAASYNSPLHF. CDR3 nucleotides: TGCGCCAGCAGCTTGGGTGCCGCCTCCTATAATTCACCCCTCCACTTT.

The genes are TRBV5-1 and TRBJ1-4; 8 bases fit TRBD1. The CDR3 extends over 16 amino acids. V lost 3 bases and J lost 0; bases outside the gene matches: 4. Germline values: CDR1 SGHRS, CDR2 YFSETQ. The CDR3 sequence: CASSWGQAATNEKLFF. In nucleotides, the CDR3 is TGCGCCAGCAGCTGGGGACAGGCAGCAACTAATGAAAAACTGTTTTTT.

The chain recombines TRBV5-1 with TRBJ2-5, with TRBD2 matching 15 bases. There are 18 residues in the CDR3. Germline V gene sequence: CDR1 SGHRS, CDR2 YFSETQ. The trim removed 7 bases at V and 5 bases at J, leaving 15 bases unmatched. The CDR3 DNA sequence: TGCGCCAGCGGTACCGGAGGACTAGCGGGAGGGGTCGGGGAGACCCAGTACTTC. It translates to CASGTGGLAGGVGETQYF.

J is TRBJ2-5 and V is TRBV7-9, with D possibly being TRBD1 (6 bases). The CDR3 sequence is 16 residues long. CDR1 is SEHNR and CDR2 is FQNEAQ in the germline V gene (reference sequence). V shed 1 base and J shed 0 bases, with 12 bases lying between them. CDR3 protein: CASSLDGTRYQETQYF. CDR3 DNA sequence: TGTGCCAGCAGCTTAGACGGGACAAGGTACCAAGAGACCCAGTACTTC.

The CDR3: CASNDGRGGLGEQYF. CDR3 bases: TGTGCCAGCAACGACGGGCGTGGGGGGCTGGGCGAGCAGTACTTC. The J gene is TRBJ2-7, the V gene TRBV6-7; either TRBD1 or TRBD2 may fit D (6 bases each). TRBV6-7 is known as an ORF, though its function is uncertain. V was shortened by 7 bases and J by 6 bases, with 22 bases between the two germline ends. The CDR3 loop spans 15 amino acids.

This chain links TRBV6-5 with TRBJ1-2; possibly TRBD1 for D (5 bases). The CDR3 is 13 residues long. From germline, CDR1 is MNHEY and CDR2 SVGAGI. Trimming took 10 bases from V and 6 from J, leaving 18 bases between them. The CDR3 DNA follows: TGTGCCATCGGCTTTTGGGGGGGAGATGGCTACACCTTC. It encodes CAIGFWGGDGYTF.

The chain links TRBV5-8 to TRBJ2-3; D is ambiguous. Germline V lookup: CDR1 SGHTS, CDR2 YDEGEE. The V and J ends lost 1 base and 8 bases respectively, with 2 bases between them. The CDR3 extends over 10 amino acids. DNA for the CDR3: TGTGCCAGCAGCTTGACTACGCAGTATTTT. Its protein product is CASSLTTQYF.

The CDR3 nucleotides read TGTGCCAGCAGTAGGGGTCAGGGCGGGTACAATGAGCAGTTCTTC. This translates into CASSRGQGGYNEQFF. The chain employs TRBV6-6 and TRBJ2-1; D is perhaps TRBD1 or TRBD2 (5 bases each). CDR3 length: 15 amino acids. Germline V CDR1 and CDR2: MNHNY, SVGAGI (reference sequence). Trimming cost V 5 bases and J 4 bases, with 15 bases left between them.

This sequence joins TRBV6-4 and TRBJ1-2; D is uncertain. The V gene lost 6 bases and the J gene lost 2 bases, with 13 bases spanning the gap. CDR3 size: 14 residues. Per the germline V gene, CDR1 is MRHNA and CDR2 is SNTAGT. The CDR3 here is CASSPQAANYGYTF. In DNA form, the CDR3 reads TGTGCCAGCAGCCCCCAGGCCGCGAACTATGGCTACACCTTC.

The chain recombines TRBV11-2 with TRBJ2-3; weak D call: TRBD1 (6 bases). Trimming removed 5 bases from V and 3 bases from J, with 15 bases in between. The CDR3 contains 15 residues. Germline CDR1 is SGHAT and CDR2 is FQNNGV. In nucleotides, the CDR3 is TGTGCCAGCAGCGTTACAGGGCAAGTAACAGATACGCAGTATTTT. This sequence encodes CASSVTGQVTDTQYF.

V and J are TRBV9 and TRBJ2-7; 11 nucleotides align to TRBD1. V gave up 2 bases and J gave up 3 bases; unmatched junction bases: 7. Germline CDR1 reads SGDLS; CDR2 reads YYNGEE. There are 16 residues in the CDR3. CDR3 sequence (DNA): TGTGCCAGCAGCGTGGGGACAGGGGGTAAGCTCTACGAGCAGTACTTC. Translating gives CASSVGTGGKLYEQYF.

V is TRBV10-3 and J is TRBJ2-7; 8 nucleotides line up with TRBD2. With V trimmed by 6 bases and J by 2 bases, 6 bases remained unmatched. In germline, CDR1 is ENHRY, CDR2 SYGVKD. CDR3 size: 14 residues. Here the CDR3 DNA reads TGTGCCATCAGCCCCTTTAGCGGGACCTACGAGCAGTACTTC. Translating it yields CAISPFSGTYEQYF.

DNA of the CDR3: TGTGCCAGCAGTCCCGGACATGACTACAATGAGCAGTTCTTC. This sequence encodes CASSPGHDYNEQFF. This rearrangement joins TRBV6-5 to TRBJ2-1; tentative D call: TRBD1 (5 bases). The CDR3 has 14 residues. Germline-derived CDR1 and CDR2 are MNHEY and SVGAGI. V dropped 5 bases and J dropped 3 bases, with 11 bases sitting between them.

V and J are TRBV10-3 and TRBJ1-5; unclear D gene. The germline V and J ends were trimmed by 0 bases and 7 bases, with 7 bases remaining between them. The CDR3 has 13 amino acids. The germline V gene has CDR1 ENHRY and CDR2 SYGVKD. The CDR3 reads CAISESQTQPQHF. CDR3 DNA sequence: TGTGCCATCAGTGAGTCCCAAACACAGCCCCAGCATTTT.

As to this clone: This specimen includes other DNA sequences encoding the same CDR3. The CDR3 region has the DNA TGCGCCAGCAGCCAAGTGGGCAGCACAGATACGCAGTATTTT. Protein sequence: CASSQVGSTDTQYF. V and J are TRBV4-1 and TRBJ2-3, with D unresolved. From germline, CDR1 is MGHRA and CDR2 YSYEKL. This CDR3 is 14 amino acids long. With 1 base removed from V and 0 bases from J, the gap between germline ends came to 5 bases.

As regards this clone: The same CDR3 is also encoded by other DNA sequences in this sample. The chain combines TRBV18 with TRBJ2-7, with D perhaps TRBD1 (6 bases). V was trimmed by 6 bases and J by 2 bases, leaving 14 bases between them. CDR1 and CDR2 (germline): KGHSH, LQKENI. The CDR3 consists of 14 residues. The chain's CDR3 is CASSPPGVTYEQYF. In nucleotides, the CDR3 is TGTGCCAGCTCCCCCCCAGGGGTTACCTACGAGCAGTACTTC.

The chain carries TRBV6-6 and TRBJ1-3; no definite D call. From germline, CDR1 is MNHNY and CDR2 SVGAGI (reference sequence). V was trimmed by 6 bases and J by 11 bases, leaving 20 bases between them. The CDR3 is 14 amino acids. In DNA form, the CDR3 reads TGTGCCAGCAGGGGTGTCAGCGGAAGGACCGCCATATATTTT. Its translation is CASRGVSGRTAIYF.

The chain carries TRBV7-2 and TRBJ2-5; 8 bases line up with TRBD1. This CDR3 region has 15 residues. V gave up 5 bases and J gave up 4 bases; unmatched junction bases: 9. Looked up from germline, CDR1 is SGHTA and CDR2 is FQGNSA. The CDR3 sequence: CASSRDRWRRETQYF. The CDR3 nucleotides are TGTGCCAGCAGCAGGGACAGGTGGCGCCGAGAGACCCAGTACTTC.

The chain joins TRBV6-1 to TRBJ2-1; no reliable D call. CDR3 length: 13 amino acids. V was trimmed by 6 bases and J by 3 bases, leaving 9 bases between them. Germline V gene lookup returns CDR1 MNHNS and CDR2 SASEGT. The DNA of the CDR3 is TGTGCCAGCAGCGAATACTACTACAATGAGCAGTTCTTC. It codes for CASSEYYYNEQFF.

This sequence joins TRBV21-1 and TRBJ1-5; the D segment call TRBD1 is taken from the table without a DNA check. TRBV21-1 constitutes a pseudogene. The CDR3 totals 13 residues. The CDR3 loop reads CASRDRENQPQHF. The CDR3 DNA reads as TGTGCCAGCAGGGACAGGGAGAATCAGCCCCAGCATTTT.

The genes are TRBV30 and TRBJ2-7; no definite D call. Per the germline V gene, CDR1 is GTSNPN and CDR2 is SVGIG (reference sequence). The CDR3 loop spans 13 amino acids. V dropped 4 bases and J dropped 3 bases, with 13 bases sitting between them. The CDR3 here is CAWKGRPDYEQYF. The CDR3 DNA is TGTGCCTGGAAAGGGCGTCCGGACTACGAGCAGTACTTC.

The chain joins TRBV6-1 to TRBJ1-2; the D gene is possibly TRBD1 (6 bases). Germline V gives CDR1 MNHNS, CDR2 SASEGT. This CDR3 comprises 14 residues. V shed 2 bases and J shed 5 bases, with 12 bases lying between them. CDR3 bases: TGTGCCAGCAGTGAAAGGGAGGGGGGATATGGCTACACCTTC. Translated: CASSEREGGYGYTF.